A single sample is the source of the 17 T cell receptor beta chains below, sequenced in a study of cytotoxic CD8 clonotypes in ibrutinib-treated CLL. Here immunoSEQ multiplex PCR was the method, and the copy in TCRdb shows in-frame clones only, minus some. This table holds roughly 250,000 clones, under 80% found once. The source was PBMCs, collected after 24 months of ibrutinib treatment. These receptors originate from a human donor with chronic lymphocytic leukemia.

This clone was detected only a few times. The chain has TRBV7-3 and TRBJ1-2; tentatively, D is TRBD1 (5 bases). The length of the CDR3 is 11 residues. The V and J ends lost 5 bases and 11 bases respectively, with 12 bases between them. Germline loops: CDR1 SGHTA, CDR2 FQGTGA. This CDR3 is CASSPGHLYTF. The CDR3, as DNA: TGTGCCAGCAGCCCTGGACACTTATACACCTTC.

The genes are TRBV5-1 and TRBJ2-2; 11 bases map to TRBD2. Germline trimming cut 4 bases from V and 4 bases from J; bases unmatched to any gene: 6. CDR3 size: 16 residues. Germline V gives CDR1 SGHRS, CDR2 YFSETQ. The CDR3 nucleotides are TGCGCCAGCAGCCCTGGACTAGCGGGCGGCACCGGGGAGCTGTTTTTT. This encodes CASSPGLAGGTGELFF.

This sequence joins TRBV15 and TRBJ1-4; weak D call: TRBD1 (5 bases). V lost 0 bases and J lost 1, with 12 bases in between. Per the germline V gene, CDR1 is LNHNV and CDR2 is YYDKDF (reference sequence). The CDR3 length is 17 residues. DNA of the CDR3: TGTGCCACCAGCAGAGATCTGGGGGGTGGAACTAATGAAAAACTGTTTTTT. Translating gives CATSRDLGGGTNEKLFF.

CDR3 sequence: CASSSLGDTEAFF. In nucleotides, the CDR3 is TGTGCCAGCAGTTCGCTCGGGGACACTGAAGCTTTCTTT. This sequence joins TRBV6-6 and TRBJ1-1; D unclear. Per the germline V gene, CDR1 is MNHNY and CDR2 is SVGAGI (reference sequence). V shed 4 bases and J shed 3 bases, with 9 bases lying between them. The CDR3 length is 13 residues.

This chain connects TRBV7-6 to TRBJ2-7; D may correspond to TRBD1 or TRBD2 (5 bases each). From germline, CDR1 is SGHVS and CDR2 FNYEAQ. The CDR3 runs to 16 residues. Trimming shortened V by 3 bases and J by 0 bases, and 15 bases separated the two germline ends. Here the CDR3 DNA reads TGTGCCAGCAGCTTCGGGACGCCCGGATTCTCCTACGAGCAGTACTTC. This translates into CASSFGTPGFSYEQYF. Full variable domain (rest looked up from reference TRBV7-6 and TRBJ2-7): GAGVSQSPRYKVTKRGQDVALRCDPISGHVSLYWYRQALGQGPEFLTYFNYEAQQDKSGLPNDRFSAERPEGSISTLTIQRTEQRDSAMYRCASSFGTPGFSYEQYFGPGTRLTVT.

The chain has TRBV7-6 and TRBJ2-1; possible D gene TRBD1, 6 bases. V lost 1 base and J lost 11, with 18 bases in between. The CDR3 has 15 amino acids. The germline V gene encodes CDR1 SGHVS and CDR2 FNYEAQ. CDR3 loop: CASSLGLAGTIKQFF. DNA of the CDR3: TGTGCCAGCAGCTTAGGCTTAGCCGGGACAATTAAGCAGTTCTTC.

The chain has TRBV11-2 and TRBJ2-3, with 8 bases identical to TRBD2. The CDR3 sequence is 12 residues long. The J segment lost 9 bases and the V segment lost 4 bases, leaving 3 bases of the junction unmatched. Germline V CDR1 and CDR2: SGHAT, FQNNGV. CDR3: CASSSGLATQYF. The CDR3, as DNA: TGTGCCAGCAGCTCCGGACTAGCCACGCAGTATTTT.

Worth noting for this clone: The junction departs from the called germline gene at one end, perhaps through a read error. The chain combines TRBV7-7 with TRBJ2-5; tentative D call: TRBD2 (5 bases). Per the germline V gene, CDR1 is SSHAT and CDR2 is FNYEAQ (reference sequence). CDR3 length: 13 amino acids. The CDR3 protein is CASSMDSQETQYF. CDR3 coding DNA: TGTGCTAGCAGTATGGACTCTCAAGAGACCCAGTACTTC.

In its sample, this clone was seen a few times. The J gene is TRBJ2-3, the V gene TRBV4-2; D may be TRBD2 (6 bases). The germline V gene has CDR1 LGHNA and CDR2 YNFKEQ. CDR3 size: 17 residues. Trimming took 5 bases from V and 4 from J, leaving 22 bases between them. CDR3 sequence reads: CASSLTWRLAIADTQYF. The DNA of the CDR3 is TGTGCCAGCAGCTTGACATGGAGGCTAGCGATCGCAGATACGCAGTATTTT.

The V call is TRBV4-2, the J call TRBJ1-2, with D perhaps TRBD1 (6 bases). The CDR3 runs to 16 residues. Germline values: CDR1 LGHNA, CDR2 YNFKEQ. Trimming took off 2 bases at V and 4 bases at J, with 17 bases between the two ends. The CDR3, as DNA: TGTGCCAGCAGCCAACCCGGACAGACAACTGCCTATGGCTACACCTTC. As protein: CASSQPGQTTAYGYTF.

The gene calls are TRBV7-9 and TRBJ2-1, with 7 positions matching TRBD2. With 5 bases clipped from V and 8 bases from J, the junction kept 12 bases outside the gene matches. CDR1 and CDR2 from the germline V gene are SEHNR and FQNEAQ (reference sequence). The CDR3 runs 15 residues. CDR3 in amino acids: CASSLGGREIDEQFF. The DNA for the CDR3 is TGTGCCAGCAGCCTAGGCGGGCGGGAGATCGATGAGCAGTTCTTC.

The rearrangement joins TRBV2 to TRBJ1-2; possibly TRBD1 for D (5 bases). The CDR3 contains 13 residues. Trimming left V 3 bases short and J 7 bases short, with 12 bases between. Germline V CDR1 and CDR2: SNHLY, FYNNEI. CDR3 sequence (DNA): TGTGCCAGCAGTGATAGAGGGGTTCGTGGCTACACCTTC. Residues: CASSDRGVRGYTF.

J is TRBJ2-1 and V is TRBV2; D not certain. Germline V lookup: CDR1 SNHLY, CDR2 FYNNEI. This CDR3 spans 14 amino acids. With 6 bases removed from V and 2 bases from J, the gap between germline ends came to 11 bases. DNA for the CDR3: TGTGCCAGCAGGGCCTTAGTCGCCTACAATGAGCAGTTCTTC. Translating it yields CASRALVAYNEQFF.

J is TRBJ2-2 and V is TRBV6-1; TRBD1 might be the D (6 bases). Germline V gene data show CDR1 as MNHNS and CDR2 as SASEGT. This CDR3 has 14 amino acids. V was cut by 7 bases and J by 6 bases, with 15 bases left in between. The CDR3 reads CASTAGAPAGELFF. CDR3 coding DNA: TGTGCCAGCACCGCAGGGGCGCCAGCCGGGGAGCTGTTTTTT.

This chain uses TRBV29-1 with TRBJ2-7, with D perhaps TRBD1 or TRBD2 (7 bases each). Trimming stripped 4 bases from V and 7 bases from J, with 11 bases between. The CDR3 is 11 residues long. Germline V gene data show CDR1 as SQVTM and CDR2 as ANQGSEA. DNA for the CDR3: TGCAGCGTTGTCAGGGGGGGGGAGCAGTACTTC. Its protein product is CSVVRGGEQYF.

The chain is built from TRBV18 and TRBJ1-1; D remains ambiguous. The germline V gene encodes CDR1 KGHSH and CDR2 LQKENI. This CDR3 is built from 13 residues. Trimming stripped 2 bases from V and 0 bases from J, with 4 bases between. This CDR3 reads CASSPAVNTEAFF. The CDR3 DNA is TGTGCCAGCTCACCAGCAGTGAACACTGAAGCTTTCTTT.

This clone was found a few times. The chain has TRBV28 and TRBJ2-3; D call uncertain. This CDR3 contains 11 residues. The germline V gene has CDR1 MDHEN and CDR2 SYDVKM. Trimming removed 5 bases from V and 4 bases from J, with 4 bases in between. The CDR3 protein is CASSPSDTQYF. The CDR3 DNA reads TGTGCCAGCAGTCCCTCAGATACGCAGTATTTT.